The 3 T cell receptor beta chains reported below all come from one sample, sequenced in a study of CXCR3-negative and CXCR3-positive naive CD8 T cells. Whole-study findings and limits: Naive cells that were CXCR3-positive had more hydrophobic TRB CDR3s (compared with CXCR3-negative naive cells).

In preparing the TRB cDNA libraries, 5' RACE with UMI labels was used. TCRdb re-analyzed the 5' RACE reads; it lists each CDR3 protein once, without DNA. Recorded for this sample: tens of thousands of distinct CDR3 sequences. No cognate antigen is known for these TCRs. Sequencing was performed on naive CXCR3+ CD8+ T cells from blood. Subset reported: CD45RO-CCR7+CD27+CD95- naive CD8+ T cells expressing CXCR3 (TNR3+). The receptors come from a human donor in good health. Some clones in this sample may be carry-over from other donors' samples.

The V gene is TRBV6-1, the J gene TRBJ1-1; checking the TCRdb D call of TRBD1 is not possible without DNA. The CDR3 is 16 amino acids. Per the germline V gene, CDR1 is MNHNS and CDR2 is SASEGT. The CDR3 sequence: CASSEPTTGWNTEAFF.

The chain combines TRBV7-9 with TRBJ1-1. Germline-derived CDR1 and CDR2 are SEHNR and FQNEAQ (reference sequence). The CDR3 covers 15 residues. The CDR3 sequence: CASSSTSAGNTEAFF.

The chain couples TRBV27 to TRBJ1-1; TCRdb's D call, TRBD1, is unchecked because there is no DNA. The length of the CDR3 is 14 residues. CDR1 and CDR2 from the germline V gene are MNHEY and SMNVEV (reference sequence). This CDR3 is CASTPTGVATEAFF.